This T cell receptor (beta chain) emerged from a study of T cells in localized non-small cell lung cancer. Study-wide findings and caveats: When the top 100 tumor clones were examined, a median approximately 60 of them also appeared in the adjacent lung, which was paired and uninvolved. Longer overall survival associated with higher blood T cell density; shorter survival with higher adjacent-lung clonality.

Generated by immunoSEQ multiplex PCR, the TCRdb table keeps only in-frame clones and is missing some. The repertoire consists of about 24,000 clones, with around 81% occurring once and the leading ten covering roughly 4.8%. V was clipped by 3 bases and J by 1 base, with 8 bases between them. The CDR3 has 14 residues. The germline CDR1 and CDR2 sequences are SGHTA and FQGNSA. This clone was seen only a few times. Its antigen remains unidentified. This chain links TRBV7-2 with TRBJ2-3, with a possible D match to TRBD1 (6 bases). The source was PBMCs, collected before any cancer treatment. The TCR originated in a man aged 40 to 70 with stage II lung adenocarcinoma. The CDR3 is CASSFRQGTDTQYF. The CDR3 nucleotides are TGTGCCAGCAGCTTTAGACAGGGCACAGATACGCAGTATTTT.